This TCR beta chain was identified in a study of blood T cells in healthy people across ages. Alongside a J-beta primer mix, a sample-barcoded 5' primer served in a second PCR lasting roughly 7 to 12 cycles. A 12-random-nucleotide template-switch adaptor tagged each cDNA molecule. Using its own MiXCR run on the 5' RACE reads, TCRdb lists one record per CDR3 protein. The repertoire holds under 2 million distinct CDR3 sequences, about 31% seen once, with 11% in the top ten. V lost 7 bases to trimming and J lost 5 bases; unmatched junction nucleotides: 5. There are 13 residues in the CDR3. CDR1 is MNHEY and CDR2 is SVGAGI in the germline V gene.

The TCR sequence derives from a young woman in good health. The V and J genes are TRBV6-5 and TRBJ1-2, with 9 bases aligning to TRBD1. The sequenced sample was blood. The CDR3 bases are TGTGCCAGCAACCAAGGACAGGGGTATGGCTACACCTTC. This codes for CASNQGQGYGYTF.